This T cell receptor (beta chain) was identified in a study of blood T cell repertoires in COVID-19. Study summary: Samples representing acute and convalescent COVID-19 were sourced from the United States, Italy and Spain. Nucleic acid was either cDNA or gDNA, and it came from T cells, B-cell-depleted T cells, or PBMCs.

This clone was seen only once. The assay was immunoSEQ multiplex PCR, and TCRdb's table has in-frame clones only and misses some. The data show about 170,000 clones, with over 80% seen just once and 3.5% to 5% held by the top ten. Germline V CDR1 and CDR2: MDHEN, SYDVKM. V shed 5 bases, J shed 0 bases, and the junction held 3 bases outside the gene matches. This CDR3 is 15 amino acids long. This clonotype originated in a woman aged 50 to 65 with acute or convalescent COVID-19. The chain is built from TRBV28 and TRBJ2-7, with 11 bases lining up with TRBD2. Sequencing was carried out using peripheral blood. CDR3 coding DNA: TGTGCCAGCAGTACGACTAGCGGGATCTCCTACGAGCAGTACTTC. Translation: CASSTTSGISYEQYF.